This T cell receptor (beta chain) originates from a study of OX40 agonist ivuxolimab in advanced cancers. For the study at large: Six ivuxolimab dose levels, 0.01 to 10 mg/kg, were given intravenously every 2 weeks. Checkpoint inhibitors had been given previously to 35% to 50% of patients.

Remarks on this clone: No antigen is known for it.

Trimming removed 3 bases at V and 4 bases at J, with 10 bases between. This CDR3 is 13 amino acids long. The germline CDR1 and CDR2 sequences are SGDLS and YYNGEE. Sequencing used immunoSEQ multiplex PCR; TCRdb keeps in-frame clones, though not all of them. The sample lists 75,000 to 95,000 clones; 85% were seen once. The timepoints at which blood was sampled were baseline, cycle 4 day 1, and cycle 7 day 1. General study points: On average, a greater number of expanded clones characterised CD8+ T cells relative to CD4+.

The sample in question was CD4+ or CD8+ T cells sorted from blood, obtained in a trial of the OX40 agonist ivuxolimab. The TCR originated in an adult with an advanced solid tumor such as melanoma, head and neck, liver or kidney cancer. The chain links TRBV9 to TRBJ2-5; the D gene is possibly TRBD2 (7 bases). The CDR3 coding sequence is TGTGCCAGCAGCGCAAGGGGGGGAGAGACCCAGTACTTC. This translates into CASSARGGETQYF.